Here is one T cell receptor (beta chain) with its context. This sample stems from a study of radiotherapy plus CTLA-4 blockade in lung cancer. At the level of the study: Overall, approximately 19% of patients showed an objective response, while around 34% attained disease control.

Clones were sequenced by immunoSEQ multiplex PCR, and TCRdb holds only the in-frame ones, with some missing. Seen here are roughly 50,000 clones, approximately 84% observed once, and the top ten hold roughly 5%. The specimen was peripheral blood, collected from a patient treated with radiotherapy plus ipilimumab. This sequence originates from a human donor with non-small cell lung cancer whose response to radiotherapy plus ipilimumab could not be evaluated.

CDR3 DNA: TGCAGCGTCCCCCGACAGGGGGCGAGGGAGCAGTACTTC. Protein sequence: CSVPRQGAREQYF. The V and J genes are TRBV29-1 and TRBJ2-7; 10 positions match TRBD1. The CDR3 extends over 13 amino acids. Germline CDR1 and CDR2: SQVTM and ANQGSEA. V trimming: 6 bases; J trimming: 7 bases; junction bases outside the gene matches: 9.